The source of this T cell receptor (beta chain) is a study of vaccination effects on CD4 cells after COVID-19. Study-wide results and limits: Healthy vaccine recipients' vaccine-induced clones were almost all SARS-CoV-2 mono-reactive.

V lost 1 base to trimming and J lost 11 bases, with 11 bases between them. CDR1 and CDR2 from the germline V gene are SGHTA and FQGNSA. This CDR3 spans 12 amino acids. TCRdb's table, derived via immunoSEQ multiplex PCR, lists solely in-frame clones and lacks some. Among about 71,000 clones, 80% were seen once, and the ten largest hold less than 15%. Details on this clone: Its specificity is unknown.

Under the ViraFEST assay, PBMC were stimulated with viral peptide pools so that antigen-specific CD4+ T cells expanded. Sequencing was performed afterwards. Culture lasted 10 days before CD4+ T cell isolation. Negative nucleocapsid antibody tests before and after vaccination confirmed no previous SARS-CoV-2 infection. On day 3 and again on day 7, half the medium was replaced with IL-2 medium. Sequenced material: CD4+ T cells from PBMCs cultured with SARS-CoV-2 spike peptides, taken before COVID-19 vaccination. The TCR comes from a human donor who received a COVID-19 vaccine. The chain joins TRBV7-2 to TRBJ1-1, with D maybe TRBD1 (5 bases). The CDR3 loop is CASSLDAGLAFF. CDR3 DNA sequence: TGTGCCAGCAGCTTAGACGCGGGACTTGCTTTCTTT.